Sequencing of this TCR beta chain was carried out in a study of Graves' ophthalmopathy and Graves' hyperthyroidism. J was trimmed by 4 bases and V by 3 bases; bases with no gene match: 5. The germline CDR1 and CDR2 sequences are MRHNA and SNTAGT. This CDR3 is 15 amino acids long. This clonotype has at least ten counts. Amplified material comprised TCR beta CDR3 regions derived from RNA transcripts. HTBI-primed first-round RT-PCR preceded second-round multiplex PCR. A single record per CDR3 protein comes from TCRdb applying MiXCR to the multiplex PCR reads. Of over 500,000 distinct CDR3 sequences detected, 20% to 25% appear once; the ten largest clones hold more than 5.5%.

The rearrangement uses TRBV6-4 and TRBJ1-2; 10 nucleotides align to TRBD1. This receptor was taken from a woman between 18 and 29 years old with stable Graves' hyperthyroidism. Some clones in this sample may be carry-over from other donors' samples. The source material was peripheral blood. The DNA for the CDR3 is TGTGCCAGCAGTGAGCAGACAGGGGGCGGCTATGGCTACACCTTC. This encodes CASSEQTGGGYGYTF.